The rows below give T cell receptor beta chains drawn from one sample of a study of T cells in tumors after PD-1 blockade. Some clones are missing from TCRdb's copy, which holds only in-frame ones; the method was immunoSEQ multiplex PCR. The data show approximately 13,000 clones, with around four fifths seen just once and approximately 25% held by the top ten. The sequenced sample was PBMCs, obtained after anti-PD-1 treatment. The receptors were sampled from a human donor with basal cell carcinoma. The CDR3 runs from the conserved cysteine through the conserved F or W. The D gene is left open where the match is weak. A clone size is listed for some rows: how often the clone was seen (once, few, many), or a class if it is expanded.

cdr3_aa cdr3_nt j_call clone_size d_call v_call
CATSDPGQGYGYTF TGTGCCACCAGTGACCCGGGACAGGGCTATGGCTACACCTTC TRBJ1-2 - TRBD1 TRBV24-1
CASSKQETGGTDTQYF TGTGCCAGCAGCAAACAAGAAACAGGGGGCACAGATACGCAGTATTTT TRBJ2-3 once - TRBV21-1
CASSLGVGDTEAFF TGTGCCAGCAGTTTAGGGGTAGGGGACACTGAAGCTTTCTTT TRBJ1-1 - - TRBV27
CASSPGGTASSYEQYF TGCGCCAGCAGCCCGGGGGGGACAGCGAGCTCCTACGAGCAGTACTTC TRBJ2-7 - - TRBV5-1
CASSPIPGNTEAFF TGTGCCAGCTCACCTATACCGGGGAACACTGAAGCTTTCTTT TRBJ1-1 - - TRBV18
CASSSGQGTTNEKLFF TGTGCCAGCTCATCGGGACAGGGGACAACTAATGAAAAACTGTTTTTT TRBJ1-4 - TRBD1 TRBV18
CASSRVLADSYNEQFF TGCGCCAGCAGCCGAGTACTAGCGGATTCCTACAATGAGCAGTTCTTC TRBJ2-1 - TRBD2 TRBV4-1
CASSESTGRNEQFF TGCGCCAGCAGTGAGTCTACAGGGCGCAATGAGCAGTTCTTC TRBJ2-1 - - TRBV10-1
CASSPPGLDLSGANVLTF TGTGCCAGCAGCCCCCCGGGACTAGATCTTTCTGGGGCCAACGTCCTGACTTTC TRBJ2-6 - TRBD2 TRBV7-8
CSVVQGQETQYF TGCAGCGTTGTCCAGGGGCAAGAGACCCAGTACTTC TRBJ2-5 once - TRBV29-1
CASSENEAGGDEQFF TGTGCCAGCAGTGAAAACGAGGCGGGGGGCGATGAGCAGTTCTTC TRBJ2-1 - TRBD2 TRBV6-1
CASSPRGGADTQYF TGTGCCAGCTCACCAAGGGGGGGCGCGGATACGCAGTATTTT TRBJ2-3 - - TRBV18
CASSLARTYDGYTF TGTGCCAGCAGCTTAGCAAGGACTTACGATGGCTACACCTTC TRBJ1-2 - - TRBV5-6
CSHQGDSEKLFF TGCAGCCACCAGGGGGATTCGGAAAAACTGTTTTTT TRBJ1-4 - TRBD1 TRBV29-1
CASSTPGQGFPGANVLTF TGTGCCAGTAGTACGCCGGGACAGGGATTCCCTGGGGCCAACGTCCTGACTTTC TRBJ2-6 - TRBD1 TRBV19
CARSLPGQGFGNQPQHF TGTGCCAGAAGCTTACCGGGACAGGGATTCGGCAATCAGCCCCAGCATTTT TRBJ1-5 - TRBD1 TRBV5-3
CASSSDMYGNTIYF TGCGCCAGCAGCAGCGACATGTACGGAAACACCATATATTTT TRBJ1-3 - - TRBV5-1
CSVDIDSGNTIYF TGCAGCGTGGACATAGACTCTGGAAACACCATATATTTT TRBJ1-3 - - TRBV29-1
CASSKRTGGSTDTQYF TGCGCCAGCAGCAAACGGACAGGGGGCAGCACAGATACGCAGTATTTT TRBJ2-3 - TRBD1 TRBV5-1
CASSLTTGGRETQYF TGTGCCAGCAGCCTAACCACAGGGGGCCGGGAGACCCAGTACTTC TRBJ2-5 - TRBD1 TRBV3-1/TRBV3-2
CASSKGQGAFSGTEAFF TGTGCCAGCAGCAAGGGACAGGGGGCTTTTTCCGGTACTGAAGCTTTCTTT TRBJ1-1 - TRBD1 TRBV2
CASSQLAGGSYNEQFF TGTGCCAGCAGCCAACTAGCGGGAGGGTCCTACAATGAGCAGTTCTTC TRBJ2-1 few TRBD2 TRBV28
CASRSQGPLGNTIYF TGTGCCAGCAGGTCGCAGGGCCCTCTTGGAAACACCATATATTTT TRBJ1-3 - - TRBV28
CASSLSTDTQYF TGTGCCAGCAGCCTTAGCACAGATACGCAGTATTTT TRBJ2-3 - - TRBV3-1/TRBV3-2
CASSYGQVGETQYF TGTGCCAGCAGCTATGGACAGGTTGGGGAGACCCAGTACTTC TRBJ2-5 - TRBD1 TRBV28
CASSPRSQGQNTEAFF TGCGCCAGCAGCCCGAGGTCCCAGGGGCAAAACACTGAAGCTTTCTTT TRBJ1-1 - - TRBV5-1
CATRKEEHFKETQYF TGTGCCACCCGCAAAGAGGAACATTTCAAAGAGACCCAGTACTTC TRBJ2-5 once - TRBV28
CASRPGEGRNTIYF TGTGCCAGCAGACCCGGGGAGGGCCGAAACACCATATATTTT TRBJ1-3 - - TRBV28
CSVERRGPSSYEQYF TGCAGCGTTGAACGTAGGGGGCCGAGCTCCTACGAGCAGTACTTC TRBJ2-7 - TRBD1 TRBV29-1
CASGGGLLNTEAFF TGTGCCAGTGGGGGGGGACTCCTCAACACTGAGGCTTTCTTT TRBJ1-1 - - TRBV6-5
CASSPFYRGINEKLFF TGTGCCAGCAGTCCGTTCTACAGGGGGATAAATGAAAAACTGTTTTTT TRBJ1-4 - TRBD1 TRBV28
CASSERGRGSTDTQYF TGTGCCAGCAGTGAAAGGGGCCGTGGGAGCACAGATACGCAGTATTTT TRBJ2-3 - - TRBV6-1
CASSQPGGLGGYTF TGCGCCAGCAGCCAGCCAGGAGGCTTGGGAGGCTACACCTTC TRBJ1-2 - - TRBV5-1
CSAGTAFEAFF TGCAGTGCTGGAACGGCATTCGAAGCTTTCTTT TRBJ1-1 - - TRBV20-1
CASSRDRVSNTEAFF TGTGCCAGCAGCCGCGACAGGGTTTCGAACACTGAAGCTTTCTTT TRBJ1-1 - TRBD1 TRBV5-4
CASSWTYGYTF TGTGCCAGCAGTTGGACCTATGGCTACACCTTC TRBJ1-2 once - TRBV28
CASSHTSGGAGETQYF TGCGCCAGCAGCCACACTAGCGGGGGGGCCGGTGAGACCCAGTACTTC TRBJ2-5 - TRBD2 TRBV5-1
CASSEQDSNQPQHF TGTGCCAGTAGTGAACAAGATAGCAATCAGCCCCAGCATTTT TRBJ1-5 - - TRBV19
CATRTAAYEQYF TGTGCCACCAGGACAGCCGCCTACGAGCAGTACTTC TRBJ2-7 - - TRBV28
CASSLGAGLNSNQPQHF TGTGCCAGCAGCTTAGGAGCAGGGCTAAATAGCAATCAGCCCCAGCATTTT TRBJ1-5 - - TRBV11-2
CASSITGGEKLFF TGTGCCAGCAGCATTACAGGGGGTGAAAAACTGTTTTTT TRBJ1-4 - TRBD1 TRBV5-4
CASSQIAGGLETQYF TGTGCCAGCAGTCAGATAGCGGGGGGGCTTGAGACCCAGTACTTC TRBJ2-5 - TRBD2 TRBV2
CSAPQRDTIYF TGCAGTGCCCCTCAACGGGACACCATATATTTT TRBJ1-3 - - TRBV20-1
CASSQGMNTEAFF TGTGCCAGCTCCCAAGGGATGAACACTGAAGCTTTCTTT TRBJ1-1 - - TRBV18
CASSPFFGGSSNQPQHF TGTGCCAGCAGTCCCTTCTTTGGAGGATCGAGCAATCAGCCCCAGCATTTT TRBJ1-5 - - TRBV6-6
CASNGQGGDIQYF TGTGCCAGCAACGGACAGGGCGGGGACATTCAGTACTTC TRBJ2-4 - TRBD1 TRBV28
CATSGGNRGSLDGYTF TGTGCCACCAGCGGTGGAAACAGGGGATCACTTGATGGCTACACCTTC TRBJ1-2 - TRBD1 TRBV15
CASSLGLGSPLHF TGTGCCAGCAGTTTAGGGCTAGGTTCACCCCTCCACTTT TRBJ1-6 - - TRBV27
CASSVVGEGQQFF TGTGCCAGCAGCGTAGTAGGGGAGGGCCAGCAGTTCTTC TRBJ2-1 once TRBD2 TRBV9
CASGSEQYF TGTGCCAGCGGGAGCGAGCAGTACTTC TRBJ2-7 - - TRBV2
CASSFGGGWVKNIQYF TGTGCCAGCAGCTTCGGGGGCGGATGGGTCAAAAACATTCAGTACTTC TRBJ2-4 - - TRBV5-6